This TCR beta chain was profiled in a study of cytomegalovirus exposure and HLA in healthy donors. The donors gave bone marrow, and they were healthy. There were likely unrecorded immune exposures, though donors were nominally healthy when sampled. Researchers ran the PCR with 60 Vbeta and 13 Jbeta primers. Method: immunoSEQ multiplex PCR; TCRdb's copy keeps in-frame clones and lacks some. The sample lists 150,000 to 200,000 clones, around three quarters seen once, with just over 2% in the top ten. V lost 4 bases to trimming and J lost 7 bases; unmatched junction nucleotides: 11. Germline CDR1 and CDR2: SGHRS and YFSETQ. The CDR3 sequence is 15 residues long.

The gene calls are TRBV5-1 and TRBJ2-1; 7 nucleotides align to TRBD1. This sequence originates from a woman younger than 45 in good health and CMV-seropositive. The sequenced sample was PBMCs. CDR3 sequence: CASSKGQRLGNEQFF. The CDR3, as DNA: TGCGCCAGCAGCAAGGGACAGAGGTTGGGGAATGAGCAGTTCTTC.